The rows below give T cell receptor beta chains drawn from one sample of a study of cytomegalovirus exposure and HLA in healthy donors. The method was immunoSEQ multiplex PCR; TCRdb's version includes in-frame clones alone and lacks a portion of them. The repertoire consists of fewer than 250,000 clones, with around 80% occurring once and the leading ten covering about 6.4%. The sample taken for sequencing was PBMCs. The origin of the receptors is a man aged 35 to 55 in good health and CMV-seropositive. Both conserved end residues are part of each CDR3. A D gene is named only where the DNA matches it firmly. Clone size appears in some rows only: once, few, many, or a class for an expanded clone.

D gene	clone size	V gene	CDR3 length	J gene	CDR3 protein	CDR3 DNA
-	-	TRBV6-5	13	TRBJ2-7	CASSYQAGYEQYF	TGTGCCAGCAGTTACCAGGCGGGGTACGAGCAGTACTTC
TRBD2	-	TRBV6-1	16	TRBJ2-1	CASSEATSGSYNEQFF	TGTGCCAGCAGTGAAGCGACTAGCGGGAGTTACAATGAGCAGTTCTTC
TRBD2	-	TRBV7-9	17	TRBJ2-3	CASSPGTSGSRTDTQYF	TGTGCCAGCAGCCCGGGGACTAGCGGGAGTCGCACAGATACGCAGTATTTT
-	few	TRBV11-2	15	TRBJ2-7	CASSPRTGLPSEQYF	TGTGCCAGCAGCCCCCGAACGGGTCTTCCGAGCGAGCAGTACTTC
-	-	TRBV13	14	TRBJ2-2	CASSLRLRAGELFF	TGTGCCAGCAGCTTAAGACTCCGGGCCGGGGAGCTGTTTTTT
TRBD2	once	TRBV5-1	15	TRBJ2-1	CASSLAPSGNNEQFF	TGCGCCAGCAGCTTGGCGCCTAGCGGGAACAATGAGCAGTTCTTC
-	-	TRBV5-6	14	TRBJ1-1	CASSLVPKNTEAFF	TGTGCCAGCAGCTTGGTCCCAAAGAACACTGAAGCTTTCTTT
-	once	TRBV6-1	14	TRBJ2-5	CASREGGYQETQYF	TGTGCCTCCAGGGAAGGCGGGTACCAAGAGACCCAGTACTTC
TRBD1	-	TRBV27	14	TRBJ1-1	CASKGTGLYTEAFF	TGTGCCAGCAAAGGGACAGGGCTATACACTGAAGCTTTCTTT
-	-	TRBV6-5	15	TRBJ1-1	CASSLFGQFNTEAFF	TGTGCCAGCAGTTTATTCGGACAATTCAACACTGAAGCTTTCTTT
-	-	TRBV5-1	16	TRBJ2-1	CASSLDSGYSYNEQFF	TGCGCCAGCAGCTTGGATAGCGGTTACTCCTACAATGAGCAGTTCTTC
-	-	TRBV6-5	16	TRBJ2-1	CASSYADEAAPNEQFF	TGTGCCAGCAGTTACGCAGACGAGGCAGCCCCCAATGAGCAGTTCTTC
TRBD1	once	TRBV6-1	15	TRBJ1-1	CASSEDRTGGTEAFF	TGTGCCAGCAGTGAAGACAGGACAGGGGGGACTGAAGCTTTCTTT
-	-	TRBV5-6	17	TRBJ1-5	CASSFGYTGSGNQPQHF	TGTGCCAGCAGCTTCGGATACACAGGGTCCGGCAATCAGCCCCAGCATTTT
-	-	TRBV5-1	15	TRBJ2-7	CASSLALQGPYEQYF	TGCGCCAGCAGCTTGGCGTTGCAGGGTCCCTACGAGCAGTACTTC
-	-	TRBV30	11	TRBJ2-2	CAWTVTGELFF	TGTGCCTGGACCGTGACCGGGGAGCTGTTTTTT
TRBD1	-	TRBV29-1	16	TRBJ2-3	CSVELMGRGKTDTQYF	TGCAGCGTTGAATTGATGGGCAGGGGGAAGACAGATACGCAGTATTTT
TRBD1	-	TRBV30	14	TRBJ2-1	CAWSPGQGTDEQFF	TGTGCCTGGTCTCCGGGACAGGGAACAGATGAGCAGTTCTTC
TRBD1	-	TRBV14	14	TRBJ1-2	CASSVNRGGYGYTF	TGTGCCAGCAGCGTAAACAGGGGAGGCTATGGCTACACCTTC
-	once	TRBV4-1	16	TRBJ2-1	CASSQVSVSSYNEQFF	TGCGCCAGCAGCCAAGTTAGCGTAAGCTCCTACAATGAGCAGTTCTTC
-	-	TRBV6-6	14	TRBJ1-1	CASSYSGANTEAFF	TGTGCCAGCAGTTACTCTGGGGCTAACACTGAAGCTTTCTTT
-	-	TRBV10-2	14	TRBJ2-5	CASSEIERIETQYF	TGCGCCAGCAGTGAAATTGAGCGGATAGAGACCCAGTACTTC
TRBD1	few	TRBV5-5	15	TRBJ1-2	CASRVYRGSDYGYTF	TGTGCCAGCAGGGTTTACAGGGGGTCGGACTATGGCTACACCTTC